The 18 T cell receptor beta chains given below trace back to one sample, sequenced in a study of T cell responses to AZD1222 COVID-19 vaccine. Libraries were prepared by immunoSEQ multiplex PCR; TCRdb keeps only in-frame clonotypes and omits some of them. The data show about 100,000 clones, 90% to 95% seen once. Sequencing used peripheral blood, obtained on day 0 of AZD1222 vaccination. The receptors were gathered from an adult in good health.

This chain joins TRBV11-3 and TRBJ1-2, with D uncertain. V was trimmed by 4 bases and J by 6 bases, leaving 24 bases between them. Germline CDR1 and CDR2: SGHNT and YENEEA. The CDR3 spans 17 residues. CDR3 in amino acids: CASSYPGPYNLVDGYTF. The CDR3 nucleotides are TGTGCCAGCAGCTACCCGGGCCCATATAACCTGGTTGATGGCTACACCTTC.

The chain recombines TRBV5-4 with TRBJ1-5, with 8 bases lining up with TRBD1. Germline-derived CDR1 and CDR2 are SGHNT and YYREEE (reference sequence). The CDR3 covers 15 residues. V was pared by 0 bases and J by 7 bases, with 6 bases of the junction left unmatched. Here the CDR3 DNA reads TGTGCCAGCAGCTTGGAGGACAGGGTTTGGCAGCCCCAGCATTTT. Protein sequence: CASSLEDRVWQPQHF.

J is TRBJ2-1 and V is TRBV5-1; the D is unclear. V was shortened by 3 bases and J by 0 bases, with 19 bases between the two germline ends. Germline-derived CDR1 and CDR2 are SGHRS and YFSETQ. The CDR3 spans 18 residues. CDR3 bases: TGCGCCAGCAGCTCCAGCTCGGATTGGCCCAGCTCCTACAATGAGCAGTTCTTC. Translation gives CASSSSSDWPSSYNEQFF.

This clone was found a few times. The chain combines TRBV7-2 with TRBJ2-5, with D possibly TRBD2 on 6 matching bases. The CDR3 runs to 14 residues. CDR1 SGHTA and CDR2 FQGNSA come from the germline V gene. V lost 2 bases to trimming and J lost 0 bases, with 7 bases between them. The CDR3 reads CASSLWGDQETQYF. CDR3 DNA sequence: TGTGCCAGCAGCTTATGGGGGGACCAAGAGACCCAGTACTTC. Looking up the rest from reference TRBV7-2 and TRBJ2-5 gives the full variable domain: GAGVSQSPSNKVTEKGKDVELRCDPISGHTALYWYRQSLGQGLEFLIYFQGNSAPDKSGLPSDRFSAERTGGSVSTLTIQRTQQEDSAVYLCASSLWGDQETQYFGPGTRLLVL.

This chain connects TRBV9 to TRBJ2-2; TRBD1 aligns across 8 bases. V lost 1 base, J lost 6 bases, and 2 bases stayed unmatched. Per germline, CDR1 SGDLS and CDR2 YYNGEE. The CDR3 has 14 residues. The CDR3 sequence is CASSVSQGAGELFF. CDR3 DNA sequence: TGTGCCAGCAGCGTATCACAGGGGGCCGGGGAGCTGTTTTTT.

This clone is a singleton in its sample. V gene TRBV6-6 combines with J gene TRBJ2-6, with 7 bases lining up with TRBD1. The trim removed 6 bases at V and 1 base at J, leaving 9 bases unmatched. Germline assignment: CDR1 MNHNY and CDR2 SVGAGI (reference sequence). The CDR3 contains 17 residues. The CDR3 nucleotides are TGTGCCAGCAGCCGAGACAGGGTTGCATCTGGGGCCAACGTCCTGACTTTC. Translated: CASSRDRVASGANVLTF.

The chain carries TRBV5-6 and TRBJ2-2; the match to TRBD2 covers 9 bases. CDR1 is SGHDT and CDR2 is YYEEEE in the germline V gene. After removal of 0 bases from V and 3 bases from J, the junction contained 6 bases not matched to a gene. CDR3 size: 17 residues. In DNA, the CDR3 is TGTGCCAGCAGCTTGGCCGGGGCTAGCGGGGACACCGGGGAGCTGTTTTTT. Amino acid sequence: CASSLAGASGDTGELFF.

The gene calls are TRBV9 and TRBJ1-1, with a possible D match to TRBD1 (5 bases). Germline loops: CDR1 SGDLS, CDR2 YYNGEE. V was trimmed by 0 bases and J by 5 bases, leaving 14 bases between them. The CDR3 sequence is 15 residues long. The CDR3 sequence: CASSVAAGRGTEAFF. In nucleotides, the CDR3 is TGTGCCAGCAGCGTAGCTGCGGGGAGGGGAACTGAAGCTTTCTTT.

CDR3 sequence: CASSSQAGGQYNEQFF. The CDR3 DNA sequence: TGTGCCAGCAGCTCCCAAGCGGGGGGCCAATACAATGAGCAGTTCTTC. J is TRBJ2-1 and V is TRBV9; 9 nucleotides match TRBD2. The CDR3 runs to 16 residues. CDR1 and CDR2 from the germline V gene are SGDLS and YYNGEE. After removal of 4 bases from V and 4 bases from J, the junction contained 9 bases not matched to a gene. Full variable domain (outside the CDR3, taken from reference TRBV9 and TRBJ2-1): DSGVTQTPKHLITATGQRVTLRCSPRSGDLSVYWYQQSLDQGLQFLIQYYNGEERAKGNILERFSAQQFPDLHSELNLSSLELGDSALYFCASSSQAGGQYNEQFFGPGTRLTVL.

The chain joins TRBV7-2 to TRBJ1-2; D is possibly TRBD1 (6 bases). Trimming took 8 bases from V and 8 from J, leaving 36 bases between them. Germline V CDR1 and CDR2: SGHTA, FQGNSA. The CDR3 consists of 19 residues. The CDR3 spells CASPLLGQPQLGAIGGYTF. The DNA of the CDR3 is TGTGCCAGCCCACTACTAGGACAGCCTCAGCTGGGGGCCATCGGAGGCTACACCTTC.

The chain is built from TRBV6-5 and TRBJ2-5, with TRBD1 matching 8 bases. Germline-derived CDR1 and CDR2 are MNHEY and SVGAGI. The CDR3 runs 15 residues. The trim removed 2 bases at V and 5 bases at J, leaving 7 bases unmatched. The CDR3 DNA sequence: TGTGCCAGCAGTTACCTCGCGAGGACAGGGGAGACCCAGTACTTC. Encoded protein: CASSYLARTGETQYF.

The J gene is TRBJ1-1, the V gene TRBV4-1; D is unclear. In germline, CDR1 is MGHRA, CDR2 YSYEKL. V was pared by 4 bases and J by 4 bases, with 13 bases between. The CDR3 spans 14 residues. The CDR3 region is CASSPEWVSTEAFF. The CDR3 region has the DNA TGCGCCAGCAGCCCCGAATGGGTCAGCACTGAAGCTTTCTTT.

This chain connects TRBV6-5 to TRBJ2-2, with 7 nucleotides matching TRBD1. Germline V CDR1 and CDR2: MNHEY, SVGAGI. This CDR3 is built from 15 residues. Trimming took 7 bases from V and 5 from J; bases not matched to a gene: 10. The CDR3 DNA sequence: TGTGCCAGCAAACTAAGGGACAGACAGACCGGGGAGCTGTTTTTT. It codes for CASKLRDRQTGELFF.

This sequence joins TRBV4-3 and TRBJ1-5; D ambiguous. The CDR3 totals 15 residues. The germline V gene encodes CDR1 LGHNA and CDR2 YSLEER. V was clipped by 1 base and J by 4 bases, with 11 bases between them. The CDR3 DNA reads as TGCGCCAGCAGCCAAGGGACGTTGGGTAATCAGCCCCAGCATTTT. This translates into CASSQGTLGNQPQHF.

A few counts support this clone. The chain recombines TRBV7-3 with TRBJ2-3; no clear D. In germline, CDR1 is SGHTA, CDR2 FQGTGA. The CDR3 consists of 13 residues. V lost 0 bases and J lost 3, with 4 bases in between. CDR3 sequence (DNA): TGTGCCAGCAGCTTAACACAGACAGATACGCAGTATTTT. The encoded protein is CASSLTQTDTQYF.

The CDR3 DNA follows: TGTGCCAGCAGCTTAAAACAGGGCTACGAGCAGTACTTC. Amino acid sequence: CASSLKQGYEQYF. The chain carries TRBV7-8 and TRBJ2-7; a weak D match, TRBD1 (6 bases). Deletions cut 2 bases from V and 3 bases from J, with 8 bases between. Germline assignment: CDR1 SGHVS and CDR2 FQNEAQ. The CDR3 consists of 13 residues.

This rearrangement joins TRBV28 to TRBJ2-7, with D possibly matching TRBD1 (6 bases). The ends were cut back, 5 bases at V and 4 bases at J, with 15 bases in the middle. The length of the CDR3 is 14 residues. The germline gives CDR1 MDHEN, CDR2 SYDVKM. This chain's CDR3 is CASSTQGYAYEQYF. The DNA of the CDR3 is TGTGCCAGCAGTACTCAGGGGTACGCGTACGAGCAGTACTTC.

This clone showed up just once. This chain's CDR3 is CASSPGSSYNEQFF. CDR3 nucleotide sequence: TGTGCCAGCAGCCCAGGGAGCTCCTACAATGAGCAGTTCTTC. The chain has TRBV11-3 and TRBJ2-1; D is tentatively TRBD1 or TRBD2 (5 bases each). Trimming removed 5 bases from V and 0 bases from J, with 8 bases in between. Germline V gene lookup returns CDR1 SGHNT and CDR2 YENEEA. The CDR3 extends over 14 amino acids.